The clone carrying this T cell receptor beta chain was seen at least ten times. Its matching antigen is unknown. The unsorted libraries were prepared from 2 million PBMCs (stored at -80 C). This entry comes from a study of neurological immune-mediated disorders. Whole-study findings and limits: No expanded-clone CDR3 amino acid sequence recurred across subjects, suggesting private TCR-beta repertoires.

Germline loops: CDR1 SGHAT, CDR2 FQNNGV. This CDR3 comprises 14 residues. V was trimmed by 1 base and J by 2 bases, leaving 7 bases between them. TCRdb independently ran MiXCR on the 5' RACE reads; one entry per CDR3 protein. The repertoire holds 55,000 to 65,000 distinct CDR3 sequences, with roughly 12% as singletons. Sequenced material: PBMCs. The source is a woman between 55 and 75 years old with HTLV-1-associated myelopathy (HAM/TSP). The chain links TRBV11-2 to TRBJ2-3; no firm D call. CDR3 sequence (DNA): TGTGCCAGCAGCTTAGTACAGTTCACAGATACGCAGTATTTT. It encodes CASSLVQFTDTQYF.